This T cell receptor beta chain emerged from a study of T-cell memory formation after mild COVID-19. This clonotype showed up many times. The antigen is not known. Study-wide results and limits: Those CD4+ clones that contracted were mainly in CM and EM (CD8+ ones in EMRA). Day 15 to 85 contracting clones showed balanced CD4/CD8; day 15 to 37 expanders favored CD4+.

TCRdb analysed the 5' RACE reads with MiXCR anew, one entry per CDR3 protein. The sample yields 400,000 or so distinct CDR3 sequences, under 25% seen once. The sequence came from an adult woman who had mild COVID-19 (a few samples of this study predate the infection). Cell type and time point are not known. The sequenced sample was PBMCs or a T cell subset sorted from them (not recorded which).

The CDR3 nucleotides are TGTGCCAGCAGCCGAGACTATTTAAGCACAGATACGCAGTATTTT. As protein: CASSRDYLSTDTQYF. The chain recombines TRBV7-2 with TRBJ2-3; perhaps TRBD2 as D (5 bases). This CDR3 is built from 15 residues. V lost 5 bases and J lost 0, with 12 bases in between. CDR1 is SGHTA, CDR2 FQGNSA, per germline. Supplemented by reference TRBV7-2 and TRBJ2-3, the full variable domain reads GAGVSQSPSNKVTEKGKDVELRCDPISGHTALYWYRQSLGQGLEFLIYFQGNSAPDKSGLPSDRFSAERTGGSVSTLTIQRTQQEDSAVYLCASSRDYLSTDTQYFGPGTRLTVL.